The 24 T cell receptor beta chains below come from one sample, sequenced in a study of blood T cell repertoires in COVID-19. Some clones are missing from TCRdb's copy, which holds only in-frame ones; the method was immunoSEQ multiplex PCR. The table lists some 250,000 clones, around four fifths of them singletons. The sequenced sample was peripheral blood. These receptors were collected from a man aged 35 to 55 with active or convalescent COVID-19.

The chain carries TRBV27 and TRBJ2-3, with 11 bases matching TRBD2. CDR1 MNHEY and CDR2 SMNVEV come from the germline V gene (reference sequence). The CDR3 contains 17 residues. V lost 3 bases and J lost 2; bases outside the gene matches: 7. This CDR3 reads CASSFWGLAAYTDTQYF. CDR3 coding DNA: TGTGCCAGCAGTTTTTGGGGACTAGCGGCCTACACAGATACGCAGTATTTT.

V and J are TRBV27 and TRBJ2-1; D is ambiguous. The CDR3 is 15 amino acids. Trimming left V 0 bases short and J 6 bases short, with 12 bases between. The V gene's germline CDR1 is MNHEY and CDR2 SMNVEV (reference sequence). In DNA form, the CDR3 reads TGTGCCAGCAGTTTATCGCTCAGGCAGGTCAATGAGCAGTTCTTC. It encodes CASSLSLRQVNEQFF.

Written as DNA, the CDR3 is TGTGCCAGCAGCCAAGACTGGGGCAACCAGCAGTTCTTC. As protein: CASSQDWGNQQFF. The chain has TRBV3-1 (or the pseudogene TRBV3-2) and TRBJ2-1; D possibly corresponds to TRBD1 (5 bases). Trimming removed 0 bases at V and 11 bases at J, with 11 bases between. Germline assignment: CDR1 LGHDT and CDR2 YNNKEL (reference sequence). This CDR3 has 13 residues.

The V and J genes are TRBV15 and TRBJ2-4; 11 nucleotides align to TRBD2. Germline CDR1 LNHNV, CDR2 YYDKDF (reference sequence). The CDR3 sequence is 14 residues long. With 5 bases clipped from V and 9 bases from J, the junction kept 6 bases outside the gene matches. The CDR3 DNA follows: TGTGCCACCAGCGGTACTAGCGGGAGAACCATTCAGTACTTC. Residues: CATSGTSGRTIQYF.

The chain carries TRBV11-3 and TRBJ1-2; D not certain. V was cut by 0 bases and J by 0 bases, with 14 bases left in between. The CDR3 runs 17 residues. Germline V CDR1 and CDR2: SGHNT, YENEEA. The CDR3 sequence is CASSLDGVAQANYGYTF. The CDR3 DNA is TGTGCCAGCAGCTTAGATGGAGTGGCTCAAGCTAACTATGGCTACACCTTC.

This chain uses TRBV20-1 with TRBJ2-5; D is ambiguous. Germline V gives CDR1 DFQATT, CDR2 SNEGSKA (reference sequence). The V end was cut by 0 bases, the J end by 5 bases, with 4 bases between. This CDR3 comprises 11 residues. This CDR3 is CSARDSETQYF. The CDR3 DNA is TGCAGTGCTAGAGATAGCGAGACCCAGTACTTC.

V gene TRBV25-1 combines with J gene TRBJ1-5; 8 positions agree with TRBD1. CDR3 length: 16 amino acids. V lost 6 bases, J lost 2 bases, and 9 bases stayed unmatched. CDR1 and CDR2 (germline): MGHDK, SYGVNS. DNA of the CDR3: TGTGCCAGCAGCCCGGGAGACAGGGGAGGCAATCAGCCCCAGCATTTT. Its protein product is CASSPGDRGGNQPQHF.

The rearrangement joins TRBV25-1 to TRBJ2-3; D is perhaps TRBD2 (7 bases). V was clipped by 0 bases and J by 5 bases, with 12 bases between them. Germline V gives CDR1 MGHDK, CDR2 SYGVNS. The CDR3 contains 15 residues. The CDR3 spells CASSEYGGQEDTQYF. The CDR3 nucleotides are TGTGCCAGCAGTGAATACGGGGGGCAAGAAGATACGCAGTATTTT.

As DNA, the CDR3 is TGTGCCACCAGTGACCCGGGACAGAAAGAGACCCAGTACTTC. It yields the protein CATSDPGQKETQYF. This sequence joins TRBV24-1 and TRBJ2-5; 7 bases map to TRBD1. The length of the CDR3 is 14 residues. Germline values: CDR1 KGHDR, CDR2 SFDVKD. Trimming at V came to 4 bases and at J to 3 bases, leaving 4 bases not matched to a gene.

This chain uses TRBV11-3 with TRBJ2-7, with 9 bases matching TRBD2. CDR3 size: 16 residues. Germline V gene data show CDR1 as SGHNT and CDR2 as YENEEA. V shed 0 bases, J shed 5 bases, and the junction held 8 bases outside the gene matches. The DNA for the CDR3 is TGTGCCAGCAGCTTAGATCTGGCTAGCGGGACCCACGAGCAGTACTTC. It is translated as CASSLDLASGTHEQYF.

V is TRBV5-4 and J is TRBJ2-5; 10 nucleotides match TRBD2. The germline V gene encodes CDR1 SGHNT and CDR2 YYREEE (reference sequence). Trimming took 6 bases from V and 4 from J; bases not matched to a gene: 12. The CDR3 consists of 16 residues. In nucleotides, the CDR3 is TGTGCCAGCACGGAGCGAGCGGGGGGGCTAATAGAGACCCAGTACTTC. It is translated as CASTERAGGLIETQYF.

V usage is TRBV5-4 and J usage is TRBJ1-2; TRBD1 matches 10 bases. This CDR3 has 13 amino acids. From germline, CDR1 is SGHNT and CDR2 YYREEE (reference sequence). V shed 4 bases and J 5 bases; nucleotides not matched to a gene: 2. The CDR3 DNA is TGTGCCAGCAGCAGGGACAGGGGATATGGCTACACCTTC. Encoded protein: CASSRDRGYGYTF.

The CDR3 loop is CASSYGRERTNEQFF. The CDR3 bases are TGTGCCAGCAGTTACGGGCGGGAGAGGACGAATGAGCAGTTCTTC. The J gene is TRBJ2-1, the V gene TRBV6-5; 7 bases map to TRBD2. The CDR3 length is 15 residues. V gave up 2 bases and J gave up 7 bases; unmatched junction bases: 8. CDR1 and CDR2 (germline): MNHEY, SVGAGI.

V usage is TRBV5-1 and J usage is TRBJ1-6; D possibly corresponds to TRBD1 (6 bases). This CDR3 comprises 15 residues. V shed 0 bases and J shed 8 bases, with 12 bases lying between them. Germline CDR1 SGHRS, CDR2 YFSETQ. CDR3 coding DNA: TGCGCCAGCAGCTTGGGGGGGCGCTCAGATTCACCCCTCCACTTT. Translating it yields CASSLGGRSDSPLHF.

In its sample, this clone was seen once. V usage is TRBV27 and J usage is TRBJ1-5; D possibly corresponds to TRBD1 (6 bases). V was clipped by 10 bases and J by 6 bases, with 16 bases between them. The germline V gene encodes CDR1 MNHEY and CDR2 SMNVEV (reference sequence). This CDR3 is 13 amino acids long. The CDR3 here is CATLGLGGQPQHF. The CDR3 nucleotides are TGTGCCACCCTGGGCCTAGGGGGTCAGCCCCAGCATTTT.

The gene calls are TRBV3-1 (or the pseudogene TRBV3-2) and TRBJ1-1; D is unclear. The V and J ends lost 5 bases and 0 bases respectively, with 10 bases between them. Germline V gene lookup returns CDR1 LGHDT and CDR2 YNNKEL (reference sequence). This CDR3 spans 14 amino acids. Written as DNA, the CDR3 is TGTGCCAGCAGCTCACTCACCCTGAACACTGAAGCTTTCTTT. Translated: CASSSLTLNTEAFF.

This clone was counted once. The chain couples TRBV6-5 to TRBJ2-7; TRBD1 matches 9 bases. V was pared by 6 bases and J by 5 bases, with 8 bases of the junction left unmatched. The CDR3 contains 14 residues. The germline gives CDR1 MNHEY, CDR2 SVGAGI. Here the CDR3 reads CASRGTGTGDEQYF. DNA of the CDR3: TGTGCCAGCAGGGGGACAGGGACAGGAGACGAGCAGTACTTC.

The genes are TRBV7-3 and TRBJ2-3; TRBD1 aligns across 8 bases. Trimming cost V 6 bases and J 0 bases; bases outside gene matches: 8. The CDR3 consists of 16 residues. In germline, CDR1 is SGHTA, CDR2 FQGTGA. In nucleotides, the CDR3 is TGTGCCAGCAGTGACAGGGGTGGGCCTAGCACAGATACGCAGTATTTT. Its protein product is CASSDRGGPSTDTQYF.

The chain couples TRBV12-3 or TRBV12-4 to TRBJ2-7; a possible D gene is TRBD1 (6 bases). This CDR3 has 13 residues. Trimming cost V 6 bases and J 5 bases, with 14 bases left between them. In nucleotides, the CDR3 is TGTGCCAGCAGGGCCCCAGGGGTTCACGAGCAGTACTTC. Translation gives CASRAPGVHEQYF.

The CDR3 spells CASSLGGDDEKLFF. In nucleotides, the CDR3 is TGTGCCAGCAGCTTGGGAGGGGACGATGAAAAACTGTTTTTT. The rearrangement links TRBV7-9 to TRBJ1-4, with D maybe TRBD1 (5 bases). Germline lookup yields CDR1 SEHNR and CDR2 FQNEAQ (reference sequence). The V and J ends lost 3 bases and 6 bases respectively, with 11 bases between them. The CDR3 runs to 14 residues.

The chain joins TRBV13 to TRBJ2-1; 8 bases are shared with TRBD1. The germline gives CDR1 PRHDT, CDR2 FYEKMQ (reference sequence). Losses at the gene ends were 5 bases for V and 5 bases for J; bases not matched to a gene: 8. The CDR3 contains 15 residues. The CDR3 DNA is TGTGCCAGCAGCATGCGACAGGGGAACAACAATGAGCAGTTCTTC. Translated, it gives CASSMRQGNNNEQFF. The full variable domain, completed using reference TRBV13 and TRBJ2-1, is AAGVIQSPRHLIKEKRETATLKCYPIPRHDTVYWYQQGPGQDPQFLISFYEKMQSDKGSIPDRFSAQQFSDYHSELNMSSLELGDSALYFCASSMRQGNNNEQFFGPGTRLTVL.

This chain connects TRBV2 to TRBJ2-1, with 14 bases identical to TRBD2. Unmatched junction bases numbered 7, after V lost 7 bases and J lost 8 bases. CDR1 and CDR2 from the germline V gene are SNHLY and FYNNEI. The CDR3 contains 15 residues. The CDR3 reads CASTGTSGRMDEQFF. The CDR3 DNA is TGTGCCAGCACCGGGACTAGCGGGAGAATGGATGAGCAGTTCTTC.

The chain joins TRBV18 to TRBJ2-3; 7 bases agree with TRBD1. There are 16 residues in the CDR3. CDR1 is KGHSH, CDR2 LQKENI, per germline. Trimming took 2 bases from V and 2 from J; bases not matched to a gene: 7. This chain's CDR3 is CASSPVPGTDTDTQYF. Here the CDR3 DNA reads TGTGCCAGCTCACCAGTTCCCGGGACAGACACAGATACGCAGTATTTT. Full variable domain (outside the CDR3, taken from reference TRBV18 and TRBJ2-3): NAGVMQNPRHLVRRRGQEARLRCSPMKGHSHVYWYRQLPEEGLKFMVYLQKENIIDESGMPKERFSAEFPKEGPSILRIQQVVRGDSAAYFCASSPVPGTDTDTQYFGPGTRLTVL.

The chain recombines TRBV28 with TRBJ1-5; a possible D gene is TRBD1 (6 bases). Trimming pared 3 bases from V and 8 bases from J, leaving 14 bases between. The CDR3 totals 14 residues. Germline assignment: CDR1 MDHEN and CDR2 SYDVKM. The CDR3 spells CASSLGGPIKPQHF. The CDR3 coding sequence is TGTGCCAGCAGTTTGGGGGGGCCCATTAAGCCCCAGCATTTT. The full variable domain, its missing parts supplied by reference TRBV28 and TRBJ1-5, is DVKVTQSSRYLVKRTGEKVFLECVQDMDHENMFWYRQDPGLGLRLIYFSYDVKMKEKGDIPEGYSVSREKKERFSLILESASTNQTSMYLCASSLGGPIKPQHFGDGTRLSIL.